A single sample gave rise to the 15 T cell receptor beta chains below, sequenced in a study of cytomegalovirus exposure and HLA in healthy donors. PCR amplification relied on 60 Vbeta primers (plus 13 Jbeta primers). TCRdb keeps only in-frame clones here, not all; method: immunoSEQ multiplex PCR. Of under 150,000 clones listed, around 81% are singletons. Input material: PBMCs. The source is a woman in her thirties in good health and CMV-seronegative.

V usage is TRBV4-3 and J usage is TRBJ2-2; D unresolved. Germline CDR1 and CDR2: LGHNA and YSLEER. The CDR3 has 14 residues. V was pared by 4 bases and J by 3 bases, with 9 bases between. CDR3 sequence reads: CASSPRLDTGELFF. DNA for the CDR3: TGCGCCAGCAGCCCCCGCTTAGACACCGGGGAGCTGTTTTTT.

The gene calls are TRBV28 and TRBJ2-4, with 8 bases aligning to TRBD2. The CDR3 is 17 residues long. Germline trimming cut 5 bases from V and 0 bases from J; bases unmatched to any gene: 9. In germline, CDR1 is MDHEN, CDR2 SYDVKM. The CDR3 spells CASSPGLAVLAKNIQYF. The CDR3 DNA follows: TGTGCCAGCAGTCCCGGACTAGCAGTACTAGCCAAAAACATTCAGTACTTC.

The CDR3 loop reads CASSQEGLADNEQFF. CDR3 bases: TGCGCCAGCAGCCAAGAGGGACTAGCAGACAATGAGCAGTTCTTC. The chain recombines TRBV4-3 with TRBJ2-1, with TRBD2 identical over 9 bases. Germline CDR1 is LGHNA and CDR2 is YSLEER. The CDR3 is 15 amino acids. V was clipped by 0 bases and J by 5 bases; unmatched bases: 2.

J is TRBJ1-3 and V is TRBV10-3; D unclear. CDR3 length: 13 amino acids. Germline lookup yields CDR1 ENHRY and CDR2 SYGVKD. Trimming cost V 2 bases and J 4 bases, with 6 bases left between them. CDR3: CAISEPSGNTIYF. CDR3 nucleotide sequence: TGTGCCATCAGTGAGCCCTCCGGAAACACCATATATTTT.

The gene calls are TRBV7-2 and TRBJ2-7; D gene unclear. This CDR3 has 12 residues. Per the germline V gene, CDR1 is SGHTA and CDR2 is FQGNSA. Trimming stripped 4 bases from V and 4 bases from J, with 8 bases between. The CDR3 DNA follows: TGTGCCAGCAGCTCAGATGGTTACGAGCAGTACTTC. The encoded protein is CASSSDGYEQYF.

This chain connects TRBV6-4 to TRBJ1-1, with 7 bases identical to TRBD1. From germline, CDR1 is MRHNA and CDR2 SNTAGT. This CDR3 has 14 residues. J gave up 0 bases and V 6 bases, and 4 bases lay outside the gene matches. The CDR3 DNA is TGTGCCAGCAGCCGGGACAGATTGAACACTGAAGCTTTCTTT. It codes for CASSRDRLNTEAFF.

V gene TRBV15 combines with J gene TRBJ2-7, with a weak D call TRBD1 (6 bases). The germline V gene has CDR1 LNHNV and CDR2 YYDKDF (reference sequence). Trimming cost V 8 bases and J 5 bases, with 22 bases left between them. This CDR3 is 15 amino acids long. CDR3 DNA sequence: TGTGCCACCCGGCAACTAGGGGGTTTAATTGACGAGCAGTACTTC. Amino acid sequence: CATRQLGGLIDEQYF.

The chain combines TRBV6-5 with TRBJ1-6; D ambiguous. This CDR3 has 14 residues. Germline CDR1 and CDR2: MNHEY and SVGAGI. Trimming pared 7 bases from V and 5 bases from J, leaving 12 bases between. The CDR3 protein is CASMRVGDNSPLHF. The CDR3 coding sequence is TGTGCCAGCATGCGAGTGGGAGATAATTCACCCCTCCACTTT.

The rearrangement uses TRBV11-2 and TRBJ2-3; 7 bases line up with TRBD2. CDR3 length equals 15 residues. With 3 bases clipped from V and 4 bases from J, the junction kept 7 bases outside the gene matches. Germline V lookup: CDR1 SGHAT, CDR2 FQNNGV. CDR3 coding DNA: TGTGCCAGCAGCTTTCGAGGGAGGGCTCCAGATACGCAGTATTTT. It is translated as CASSFRGRAPDTQYF.

V usage is TRBV30 and J usage is TRBJ1-2; no clear D gene. Trimming pared 3 bases from V and 0 bases from J, leaving 8 bases between. Germline CDR1 and CDR2: GTSNPN and SVGIG (reference sequence). The CDR3 consists of 13 residues. In DNA, the CDR3 is TGTGCCTGGAGGATTCCGGCTAACTATGGCTACACCTTC. This encodes CAWRIPANYGYTF.

The V gene is TRBV7-2, the J gene TRBJ1-5; D unresolved. V was trimmed by 1 base and J by 3 bases, leaving 4 bases between them. The germline V gene encodes CDR1 SGHTA and CDR2 FQGNSA. This CDR3 has 13 amino acids. The CDR3 loop is CASSLEHNQPQHF. DNA of the CDR3: TGTGCCAGCAGCTTAGAACACAATCAGCCCCAGCATTTT. The full variable domain, completed using reference TRBV7-2 and TRBJ1-5, is GAGVSQSPSNKVTEKGKDVELRCDPISGHTALYWYRQSLGQGLEFLIYFQGNSAPDKSGLPSDRFSAERTGGSVSTLTIQRTQQEDSAVYLCASSLEHNQPQHFGDGTRLSIL.

This clone was found once. V gene TRBV27 combines with J gene TRBJ1-2; 12 bases are a match to TRBD1. Germline V gene sequence: CDR1 MNHEY, CDR2 SMNVEV (reference sequence). The CDR3 is 15 residues long. V was pared by 5 bases and J by 5 bases, with 6 bases of the junction left unmatched. CDR3 DNA sequence: TGTGCCAGCAGTCCGGGACAGGGGGCTGTTTATGGCTACACCTTC. Translating it yields CASSPGQGAVYGYTF.

The chain uses TRBV30 and TRBJ2-2; 8 bases line up with TRBD1. J gave up 6 bases and V 3 bases, and 9 bases lay outside the gene matches. The CDR3 runs to 15 residues. The germline V gene encodes CDR1 GTSNPN and CDR2 SVGIG (reference sequence). Written as DNA, the CDR3 is TGTGCCTGGAGAGGGTCGACAGGGGAGGCCGGGGAGCTGTTTTTT. Its translation: CAWRGSTGEAGELFF.

This clone has just a few counts. The CDR3 nucleotides are TGTGCCAGCTCGGGCCAGCTCCTCAACACCATATATTTT. Its translation: CASSGQLLNTIYF. The J gene is TRBJ1-3, the V gene TRBV18, with no clear D. CDR1 is KGHSH and CDR2 is LQKENI in the germline V gene. Trimming removed 6 bases at V and 7 bases at J, with 13 bases between. The CDR3 covers 13 residues.

This clone was picked up one time. The chain is built from TRBV6-5 and TRBJ2-1, with 9 positions matching TRBD2. Trimming took 5 bases from V and 7 from J; bases not matched to a gene: 9. This CDR3 has 15 amino acids. The germline V gene encodes CDR1 MNHEY and CDR2 SVGAGI. DNA for the CDR3: TGTGCCAGCAGTACGCCTAGCGGGGTGACAAATGAGCAGTTCTTC. It codes for CASSTPSGVTNEQFF.